A single T cell receptor (beta chain) is shown here with its context. A multiplex PCR was run with 60 Vbeta primers and 13 Jbeta primers. Generated by immunoSEQ multiplex PCR, the TCRdb table keeps only in-frame clones and is missing some. The sample lists about 76,000 clones, 78% occurring once. These data come from a study of cytomegalovirus exposure and HLA in healthy donors. The receptor's source is a woman between 40 and 50 years old in good health and CMV-seropositive. The sequenced sample was PBMCs.

CDR3 nucleotides: TGCGCCAGCAGCCCGGGGACAGGGAGTGGCAATCAGCCCCAGCATTTT. It codes for CASSPGTGSGNQPQHF. This chain links TRBV5-1 with TRBJ1-5; 9 bases are shared with TRBD1. V shed 4 bases, J shed 2 bases, and the junction held 7 bases outside the gene matches. CDR1 and CDR2 (germline): SGHRS, YFSETQ. CDR3 length: 16 amino acids.